Listed here is a single T cell receptor (beta chain). What it binds is unknown. The normal lung sample lay at least 3 cm, and maximally far, from the tumour. This sample is drawn from a study of immune cell composition in non-small cell lung cancer. Across the whole study: Histologic subtype was mainly adenocarcinoma or squamous cell carcinoma. Broader study findings: Clones >0.5% enriched in tumour were rarer in adenocarcinoma (roughly 33%) than squamous (about 80%).

Assay used: immunoSEQ multiplex PCR; TCRdb lists only in-frame clones, some missing. Among 7,500 to 9,000 clones listed, roughly two thirds were seen once. The junction had 2 bases not matched to a gene; V was cut back by 5 bases and J by 2 bases. The CDR3 has 15 residues. Germline CDR1 SGHVS, CDR2 FQNEAQ. Material for sequencing was non-adjacent lung tissue. This clonotype was sampled from a human donor with non-small cell lung cancer. The chain recombines TRBV7-8 with TRBJ2-5; 13 positions agree with TRBD2. CDR3: CASSRLAGGQETQYF. Here the CDR3 DNA reads TGTGCCAGCAGCCGACTAGCGGGGGGACAAGAGACCCAGTACTTC.